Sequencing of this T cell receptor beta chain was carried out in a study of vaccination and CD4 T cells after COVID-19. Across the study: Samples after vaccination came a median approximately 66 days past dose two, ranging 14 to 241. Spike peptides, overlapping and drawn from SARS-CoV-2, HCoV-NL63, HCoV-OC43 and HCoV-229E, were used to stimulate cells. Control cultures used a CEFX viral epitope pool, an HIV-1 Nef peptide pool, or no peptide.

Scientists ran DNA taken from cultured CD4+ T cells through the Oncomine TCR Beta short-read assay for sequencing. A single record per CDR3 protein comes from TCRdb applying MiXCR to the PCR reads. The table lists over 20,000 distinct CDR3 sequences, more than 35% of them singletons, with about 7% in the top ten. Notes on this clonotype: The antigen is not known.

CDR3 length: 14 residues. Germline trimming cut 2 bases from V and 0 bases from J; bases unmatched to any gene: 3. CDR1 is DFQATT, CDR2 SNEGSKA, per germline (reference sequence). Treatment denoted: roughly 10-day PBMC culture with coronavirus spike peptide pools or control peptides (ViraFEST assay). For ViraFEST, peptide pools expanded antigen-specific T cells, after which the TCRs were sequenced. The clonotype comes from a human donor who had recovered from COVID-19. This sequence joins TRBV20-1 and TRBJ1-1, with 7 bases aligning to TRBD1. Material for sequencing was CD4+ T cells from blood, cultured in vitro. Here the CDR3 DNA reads TGCAGTGCTAGAACCGACAGGGTGAACACTGAAGCTTTCTTT. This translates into CSARTDRVNTEAFF.